The clone carrying this TCR beta chain was counted at least ten times. The antigen remains undetermined. This clone may be a read error of a much larger clone one base away. This sample is part of a study of tumor-infiltrating lymphocytes in primary liver carcinoma. Study details: Subjects consisted of male and female patients aged 30 to 69 years. Whole-study findings and limits: In tumor-adjacent and tumor-blood pairs, overlap was lower than in tumor region pairs.

From roughly 0.5 ug total RNA, TCR beta cDNA was generated with a primer in the constant region. ARM-PCR was slightly modified, and three nested multiplex PCR rounds with it gave rise to the TCR beta libraries. The study ran its first two PCR rounds for roughly 10 cycles each, using TRBV1-TRBV30 forward primers and a C-beta reverse primer. Each CDR3 protein is one row after TCRdb ran MiXCR on the multiplex PCR reads. This sample has 95,000 to 100,000 distinct CDR3 sequences; 55% to 80% occur once, and the top ten carry 10% to 15%. Taking about 18-30 mg of unsorted bulk tissue, the authors co-extracted RNA and DNA. Every tumor yielded five separate sampled regions. The CDR3 runs to 13 residues. V lost 0 bases to trimming and J lost 8 bases, with 8 bases between them. Germline-derived CDR1 and CDR2 are SGHAT and FQDESV (reference sequence).

Input material: liver tumor tissue from sampling region 2. Subset defined: tumor region T2, inferior pole. V usage is TRBV11-1 and J usage is TRBJ2-4, with D perhaps TRBD2 (5 bases). This clonotype originated in an older woman with primary liver carcinoma and hepatitis B virus infection. CDR3 coding DNA: TGTGCCAGCAGCTTAGCCCGGGGAGACATTCAGTACTTC. It specifies CASSLARGDIQYF.